This T cell receptor (beta chain) is drawn from a study of blood T cells in healthy people across ages. The individuals who served as donors were healthy Caucasians living in Russia, aged about 6 to 95. The study, taken as a whole, reports: A roughly linear age-dependent decrease characterized TCR beta diversity per million T cells. Strong correlation was found linking TCR beta diversity to naive T cell percentage.

Primers used in a second PCR of about 7 to 12 cycles were a sample-barcoded 5' primer and a J-beta primer mix. From each sample, at least 2.5 million paired-end reads containing CDR3 were obtained. TCRdb reprocessed the 5' RACE reads with MiXCR, giving one entry per CDR3 protein. The sample consists of about 970,000 distinct CDR3 sequences, roughly 51% of them appearing once. About this clonotype itself: The antigen is not known.

V shed 2 bases and J shed 0 bases, with 23 bases lying between them. CDR1 is SGHRS, CDR2 YFSETQ, per germline. The CDR3 extends over 20 amino acids. The clonotype originates from a woman in her sixties in good health. This chain connects TRBV5-1 to TRBJ2-2; D call uncertain. Sequences were obtained from blood. The CDR3 is CASSLPRALTHPTNTGELFF. In nucleotides, the CDR3 is TGCGCCAGCAGCTTACCTAGAGCCCTCACCCACCCGACGAACACCGGGGAGCTGTTTTTT.